Below are 30 T cell receptor beta chains sequenced from a single sample in a study of early T cells in non-severe SARS-CoV-2 infection. One entry per CDR3 protein results from TCRdb running MiXCR on the 5' RACE reads. The sample has tens of thousands of distinct CDR3 sequences; roughly an eighth are singletons. Sequenced material: whole blood. The origin of the receptors is an adult who was a healthcare worker with PCR-confirmed SARS-CoV-2 infection or an uninfected control (not recorded which).

There are many counts of this clonotype. The chain combines TRBV30 with TRBJ2-3; TRBD2 agrees at 8 bases. The length of the CDR3 is 14 residues. Unmatched junction bases numbered 7, after V lost 4 bases and J lost 4 bases. Germline-derived CDR1 and CDR2 are GTSNPN and SVGIG (reference sequence). CDR3 bases: TGTGCCTGGAACCCGGCGGGGGGTGCAGATACGCAGTATTTT. As protein: CAWNPAGGADTQYF.

The genes are TRBV6-5 and TRBJ2-5, with D perhaps TRBD1 or TRBD2 (6 bases each). The CDR3 consists of 13 residues. Per the germline V gene, CDR1 is MNHEY and CDR2 is SVGAGI. Trimming removed 8 bases from V and 2 bases from J, with 12 bases in between. The DNA of the CDR3 is TGTGCCAGCCGTACAGGGAGGCAAGAGACCCAGTACTTC. Protein product: CASRTGRQETQYF.

The chain joins TRBV6-5 to TRBJ2-3; 7 bases are a match to TRBD2. Trimming took 8 bases from V and 2 from J; bases not matched to a gene: 16. Germline CDR1 reads MNHEY; CDR2 reads SVGAGI. The CDR3 is 17 amino acids. The CDR3 protein is CASAPRSGGGTTDTQYF. The CDR3 coding sequence is TGTGCCAGCGCCCCTCGAAGCGGCGGGGGTACCACAGATACGCAGTATTTT.

The V and J genes are TRBV9 and TRBJ1-1; tentatively, D is TRBD1 (6 bases). Trimming removed 6 bases from V and 5 bases from J, with 14 bases in between. Germline V gene sequence: CDR1 SGDLS, CDR2 YYNGEE. The CDR3 is made up of 13 amino acids. CDR3 loop: CASNRVFETEAFF. CDR3 in DNA: TGTGCCAGCAACAGGGTCTTTGAGACTGAAGCTTTCTTT.

This clonotype showed up just a few times. The J gene is TRBJ2-1, the V gene TRBV10-2; TRBD2 agrees at 12 bases. Germline V gene sequence: CDR1 WSHSY, CDR2 SAAADI. J gave up 7 bases and V 5 bases, and 3 bases lay outside the gene matches. This CDR3 is built from 14 residues. CDR3 bases: TGCGCCAGCAGTACCGGGACTAGCGGGAATGAGCAGTTCTTC. Residues: CASSTGTSGNEQFF.

This clonotype occurred many times. Written as DNA, the CDR3 is TGTGCCAGCAGCTTAGATCTCCCAGGGATAGGGCGTTGGACCGGGGAGCTGTTTTTT. It encodes CASSLDLPGIGRWTGELFF. This chain uses TRBV11-2 with TRBJ2-2; weak D call: TRBD1 (5 bases). From germline, CDR1 is SGHAT and CDR2 FQNNGV. The CDR3 length is 19 residues. Trimming removed 0 bases at V and 5 bases at J, with 22 bases between.

This clonotype was counted at least ten times. This chain joins TRBV6-5 and TRBJ2-7; no reliable D call. Trimming pared 0 bases from V and 0 bases from J, leaving 6 bases between. Germline loops: CDR1 MNHEY, CDR2 SVGAGI. CDR3 length equals 14 residues. CDR3 DNA sequence: TGTGCCAGCAGTTACTCTGTTAGCTCCTACGAGCAGTACTTC. As protein: CASSYSVSSYEQYF.

This clonotype is termed medium-sized. This chain connects TRBV5-1 to TRBJ2-3; 9 nucleotides line up with TRBD1. This CDR3 is built from 15 residues. From germline, CDR1 is SGHRS and CDR2 YFSETQ. Trimming removed 7 bases from V and 6 bases from J; junction bases left unmatched: 12. The CDR3 reads CASGMGQGLSDTQYF. The CDR3 nucleotides are TGCGCCAGCGGCATGGGACAGGGACTGTCGGATACGCAGTATTTT.

The chain carries TRBV28 and TRBJ1-4; D unresolved. The germline gives CDR1 MDHEN, CDR2 SYDVKM. Deletions cut 5 bases from V and 0 bases from J, with 7 bases between. The CDR3 totals 14 residues. The CDR3 DNA is TGTGCCAGCAGTGACCGGTCAACTAATGAAAAACTGTTTTTT. It encodes CASSDRSTNEKLFF.

This clonotype was counted many times. This sequence joins TRBV27 and TRBJ2-7; the D gene could be TRBD1 or TRBD2 (5 bases each). The V end lost 6 bases, the J end lost 2 bases, and 17 bases lay between the germline ends. CDR1 and CDR2 from the germline V gene are MNHEY and SMNVEV (reference sequence). This CDR3 is built from 15 residues. The CDR3 region has the DNA TGTGCCAGCAGGACCGTCCCCCGGGGCACCTACGAGCAGTACTTC. Translation gives CASRTVPRGTYEQYF.

The J gene is TRBJ2-7, the V gene TRBV29-1; 8 bases are shared with TRBD1. The CDR3 covers 13 residues. Germline V CDR1 and CDR2: SQVTM, ANQGSEA. After removal of 4 bases from V and 5 bases from J, the junction contained 7 bases not matched to a gene. DNA for the CDR3: TGCAGCGTTGGGACAGGGCCCTTGGACGAGCAGTACTTC. Translating it yields CSVGTGPLDEQYF.

The chain uses TRBV28 and TRBJ2-1; unclear D gene. The CDR3 spans 12 residues. Germline V gene data show CDR1 as MDHEN and CDR2 as SYDVKM. The V and J ends lost 11 bases and 8 bases respectively, with 16 bases between them. The CDR3 region is CASCGSLDEQFF. The CDR3 nucleotides are TGTGCCTCATGTGGTAGCTTAGATGAGCAGTTCTTC.

The chain links TRBV5-1 to TRBJ2-6; D call uncertain. Germline assignment: CDR1 SGHRS and CDR2 YFSETQ. The V end was cut by 1 base, the J end by 0 bases, with 5 bases between. The CDR3 spans 15 residues. The CDR3 loop reads CASSLPNSGANVLTF. CDR3 DNA sequence: TGCGCCAGCAGCTTGCCAAACTCTGGGGCCAACGTCCTGACTTTC.

This clonotype was detected a few times. This chain connects TRBV13 to TRBJ2-7; possibly TRBD1 for D (6 bases). This CDR3 spans 16 amino acids. Trimming removed 3 bases at V and 2 bases at J, with 17 bases between. Germline CDR1 PRHDT, CDR2 FYEKMQ (reference sequence). CDR3 sequence reads: CASSLYPRDRTYEQYF. The CDR3 DNA reads as TGTGCCAGCAGCTTGTATCCCCGCGACAGGACCTACGAGCAGTACTTC. The full variable domain, its missing parts supplied by reference TRBV13 and TRBJ2-7, is AAGVIQSPRHLIKEKRETATLKCYPIPRHDTVYWYQQGPGQDPQFLISFYEKMQSDKGSIPDRFSAQQFSDYHSELNMSSLELGDSALYFCASSLYPRDRTYEQYFGPGTRLTVT.

This clonotype was counted ten times or more. The V gene is TRBV10-2, the J gene TRBJ1-2; D is possibly TRBD1 (6 bases). The CDR3 spans 13 residues. The V and J ends lost 5 bases and 2 bases respectively, with 9 bases between them. Germline assignment: CDR1 WSHSY and CDR2 SAAADI. This chain's CDR3 is CASSQGSNYGYTF. The CDR3 DNA reads TGCGCCAGCAGTCAGGGGTCGAACTATGGCTACACCTTC.

The genes are TRBV19 and TRBJ2-5; D may match TRBD1 or TRBD2 (5 bases each). The CDR3 extends over 15 amino acids. Germline-derived CDR1 and CDR2 are LNHDA and SQIVND (reference sequence). The V gene lost 1 base and the J gene lost 0 bases, with 9 bases spanning the gap. In DNA form, the CDR3 reads TGTGCCAGTAGTATAGTAGCGACAGACCAAGAGACCCAGTACTTC. Residues: CASSIVATDQETQYF.

The chain employs TRBV12-5 and TRBJ1-3, with 8 bases fitting TRBD1. The germline V gene encodes CDR1 LGHNT and CDR2 FRNRAP. The V gene end was trimmed by 6 bases and the J gene end by 4 bases; junction bases not matched to a gene: 11. This CDR3 region has 16 residues. The CDR3 loop reads CASGPRTGLFGNTIYF. The CDR3 DNA reads as TGTGCTAGTGGCCCCAGGACAGGGTTATTCGGAAACACCATATATTTT.

This clonotype was observed at least ten times. This chain joins TRBV2 and TRBJ2-7; 7 bases fit TRBD1. The CDR3 sequence is 15 residues long. J was trimmed by 2 bases and V by 7 bases; bases with no gene match: 11. The V gene's germline CDR1 is SNHLY and CDR2 FYNNEI. DNA for the CDR3: TGTGCCAGCAAGTTAGGGACAGTGACAACCTACGAGCAGTACTTC. Amino acids: CASKLGTVTTYEQYF.

In this sample, this clonotype turned up a few times. J is TRBJ2-2 and V is TRBV5-1; D remains ambiguous. The CDR3 is made up of 14 amino acids. The V gene's germline CDR1 is SGHRS and CDR2 YFSETQ. The ends were cut back, 4 bases at V and 6 bases at J, with 13 bases in the middle. The DNA of the CDR3 is TGCGCCAGCAGCCCTGACCTAGTTTCCGGGGAGCTGTTTTTT. The encoded protein is CASSPDLVSGELFF.

The chain links TRBV11-2 to TRBJ2-5, with TRBD2 identical over 12 bases. The germline CDR1 and CDR2 sequences are SGHAT and FQNNGV. Unmatched junction bases numbered 9, after V lost 0 bases and J lost 4 bases. The CDR3 contains 18 residues. For the CDR3, the DNA is TGTGCCAGCAGCTTAGAGGGGCGAGGACTAGCGGGACCAGAGACCCAGTACTTC. Residues: CASSLEGRGLAGPETQYF.

At least ten counts were recorded for this clonotype. The rearrangement joins TRBV28 to TRBJ1-6, with D possibly being TRBD1 (5 bases). The V and J ends lost 1 base and 6 bases respectively, with 10 bases between them. This CDR3 contains 15 residues. The germline CDR1 and CDR2 sequences are MDHEN and SYDVKM. The CDR3 is CASSLYQGSNSPLHF. The DNA of the CDR3 is TGTGCCAGCAGTTTATATCAGGGATCTAATTCACCCCTCCACTTT.

In its sample, this clonotype was seen a few times. The genes are TRBV7-8 and TRBJ2-5; 8 nucleotides match TRBD1. Germline V gene sequence: CDR1 SGHVS, CDR2 FQNEAQ. V shed 5 bases, J shed 6 bases, and the junction held 29 bases outside the gene matches. CDR3 length equals 21 residues. The CDR3 region has the DNA TGTGCCAGCAGCCCCGACTCCCCCCCCCGCCCCAGGGGGCGAGCCCAGAAGACCCAGTACTTC. It translates to CASSPDSPPRPRGRAQKTQYF.

This clonotype showed up just a few times. This chain uses TRBV10-3 with TRBJ2-1; D ambiguous. Germline V gene lookup returns CDR1 ENHRY and CDR2 SYGVKD. The CDR3 length is 11 residues. V was pared by 11 bases and J by 6 bases, with 11 bases between. The CDR3 reads CAVRSFNEQFF. In DNA form, the CDR3 reads TGTGCCGTCCGTTCTTTCAATGAGCAGTTCTTC.

The chain carries TRBV9 and TRBJ2-7; TRBD1 matches at 10 bases. Germline V lookup: CDR1 SGDLS, CDR2 YYNGEE. V gave up 3 bases and J gave up 4 bases; unmatched junction bases: 10. CDR3 size: 16 residues. The CDR3 region has the DNA TGTGCCAGCAGCGCCCAACCGGGACAGGGGAGATACGAGCAGTACTTC. Translated: CASSAQPGQGRYEQYF.

This clonotype came up many times. The CDR3 nucleotides are TGTGCCAGCAGTTACTCTTCAGGGACGGCGACTTTTGATAACACCATATATTTT. Amino acids: CASSYSSGTATFDNTIYF. The rearrangement uses TRBV6-5 and TRBJ1-3; D might be TRBD1 (5 bases). CDR1 and CDR2 (germline): MNHEY, SVGAGI. V lost 0 bases to trimming and J lost 7 bases, with 22 bases between them. The CDR3 loop spans 18 amino acids.

This chain uses TRBV2 with TRBJ2-1; tentatively, D is TRBD1 (5 bases). V lost 2 bases, J lost 9 bases, and 11 bases lay in between. Looked up from germline, CDR1 is SNHLY and CDR2 is FYNNEI. The CDR3 has 13 amino acids. CDR3 in amino acids: CASSERGSGEQFF. Written as DNA, the CDR3 is TGTGCCAGCAGTGAAAGGGGATCGGGTGAGCAGTTCTTC.

The gene calls are TRBV20-1 and TRBJ1-1; 7 bases agree with TRBD1. The ends lost 5 bases at V and 1 base at J; junction bases unmatched: 4. The CDR3 contains 13 residues. Germline V lookup: CDR1 DFQATT, CDR2 SNEGSKA (reference sequence). The CDR3 region has the DNA TGCAGTGCTGGAAACAGGGGGAACACTGAAGCTTTCTTT. It specifies CSAGNRGNTEAFF.

There are a few counts of this clonotype. The chain carries TRBV4-1 and TRBJ2-4; 10 positions match TRBD1. This CDR3 region has 19 residues. With V trimmed by 2 bases and J by 3 bases, 13 bases remained unmatched. CDR1 is MGHRA, CDR2 YSYEKL, per germline. The CDR3 sequence is CASSQTGTGDPGGKNIQYF. DNA of the CDR3: TGCGCCAGCAGCCAAACCGGGACAGGGGACCCTGGGGGCAAAAACATTCAGTACTTC.

This clonotype was counted between two and nine times. Compared with germline, one end of the junction differs, possibly owing to a read error. The chain has TRBV4-3 and TRBJ1-5; D is unresolved. CDR3 length equals 15 residues. From germline, CDR1 is LGHNA and CDR2 YSLEER. Here the CDR3 reads CASSRKVDSNQPQHF. DNA of the CDR3: TGCGCTAGCAGCCGAAAGGTGGATAGCAATCAGCCCCAGCATTTT.

This clonotype was recorded at least ten times. The chain carries TRBV20-1 and TRBJ2-5; 7 bases align to TRBD1. The CDR3 extends over 13 amino acids. Germline lookup yields CDR1 DFQATT and CDR2 SNEGSKA (reference sequence). V trimming: 6 bases; J trimming: 3 bases; junction bases outside the gene matches: 7. The CDR3 is CSAHLTGKETQYF. DNA for the CDR3: TGCAGTGCCCACCTGACAGGGAAAGAGACCCAGTACTTC.